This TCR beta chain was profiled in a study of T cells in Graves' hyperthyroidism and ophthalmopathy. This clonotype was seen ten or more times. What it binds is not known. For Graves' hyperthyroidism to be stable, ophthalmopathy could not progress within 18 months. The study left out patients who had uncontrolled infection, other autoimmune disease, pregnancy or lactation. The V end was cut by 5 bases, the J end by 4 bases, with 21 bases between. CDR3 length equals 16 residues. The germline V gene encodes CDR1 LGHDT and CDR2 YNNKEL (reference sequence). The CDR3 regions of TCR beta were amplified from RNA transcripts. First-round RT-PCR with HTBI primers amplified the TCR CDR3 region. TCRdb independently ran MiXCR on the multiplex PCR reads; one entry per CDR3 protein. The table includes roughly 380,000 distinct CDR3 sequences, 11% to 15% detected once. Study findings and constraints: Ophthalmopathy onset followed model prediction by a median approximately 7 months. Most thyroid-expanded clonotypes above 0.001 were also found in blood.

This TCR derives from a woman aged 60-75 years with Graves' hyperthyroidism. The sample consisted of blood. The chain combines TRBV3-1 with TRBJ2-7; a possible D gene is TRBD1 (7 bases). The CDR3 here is CASSGTRSSGGYEQYF. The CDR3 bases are TGTGCCAGCAGCGGGACGAGGTCGTCAGGGGGGTACGAGCAGTACTTC.